This entry is about one TCR beta chain. The antigen is not known. This record comes from a study of siplizumab effects on memory and regulatory T cells. Measured with immunoSEQ multiplex PCR; TCRdb has only the in-frame clones, and not every one. The sample yields 100,000 or so clones, more than 85% seen once. Study-level results: Apparently more diverse than memory cells, naive T cells also seemed major alloresponse contributors. Proliferating Tregs from siplizumab cultures lacked functional confirmation of suppression.

This sequence originates from a human donor in good health. Some clones in this sample may be carry-over from other donors' samples. Sample: CD4+ T cells sorted from blood.

CDR3 sequence (DNA): TGTGCCAGCAGCTCAAGGTCTCGCTCCTACAATGAGCAGTTCTTC. Its protein is CASSSRSRSYNEQFF. The genes are TRBV11-2 and TRBJ2-1; no definite D call. The germline V and J ends were trimmed by 4 bases and 0 bases, with 10 bases remaining between them. Germline V gene sequence: CDR1 SGHAT, CDR2 FQNNGV. The CDR3 sequence is 15 residues long.